This section outlines one TCR beta chain sequence together with its context. Its antigen is unidentified. The source of the sample is a study of cytomegalovirus exposure and HLA in healthy donors. On the study more broadly: Of several hundred genotyped donors, 81% grouped in the Caucasian-associated ancestry cluster. Overall study findings and caveats: For cytomegalovirus status, the classifier reportedly gave diagnoses with high specificity and sensitivity. In a later analysis, at a false discovery rate of 0.05, under 20,000 TCR beta sequences matched HLA alleles.

Vbeta (60) and Jbeta (13) primers were used in the PCR. Sequenced by immunoSEQ multiplex PCR; TCRdb stores in-frame clones only, minus some. The table includes 150,000 or so clones, more than 60% detected once. Trimming removed 3 bases from V and 7 bases from J; junction bases left unmatched: 11. Germline V gives CDR1 SGHVS, CDR2 FQNEAQ. CDR3 length: 17 residues. Unrecorded immune exposure was likely among donors, who were nominally healthy when sampled. The receptor comes from a woman aged 40 to 50 in good health and CMV-seropositive. The sequenced sample consisted of PBMCs. V usage is TRBV7-8 and J usage is TRBJ2-7; 14 bases match TRBD2. The CDR3 DNA reads as TGTGCCAGCAGCTTTGGACATAGGACTAGCGGGGGGTCGGAGCAGTACTTC. Translation: CASSFGHRTSGGSEQYF.